This T cell receptor beta chain emerged from a study of blood T cells in healthy people across ages. The ends lost 6 bases at V and 7 bases at J; junction bases unmatched: 9. The CDR3 spans 15 residues. The study's findings and limits: With age, beta diversity per million T cells declined roughly linearly, significantly by around 43.

PCR was performed a second time for roughly 7 to 12 cycles using a sample-barcoded 5' primer and a J-beta primer mix. Every sample gave at least 2.5 million paired-end reads containing CDR3. One entry per CDR3 protein results from TCRdb running MiXCR on the 5' RACE reads. The sample lists around 820,000 distinct CDR3 sequences; roughly 25% were seen once. Concerning this clonotype itself: Its specificity is unknown.

This sample was also put to use in a study of T cells of mothers and their children. That source reports: A few healthy Caucasian mothers served as donors, and their six children did as well.

The sample taken for sequencing was blood. The chain uses TRBV12-3 or TRBV12-4 and TRBJ1-5; the match to TRBD1 covers 10 bases. The TCR comes from a boy between 10 and 17 years old in good health. The CDR3, as DNA: TGTGCCAGCAGCATTAGACAGGGGGCAGGACAGCCCCAGCATTTT. This sequence encodes CASSIRQGAGQPQHF.